Each of the 19 T cell receptor beta chains below was sequenced from the same sample in a study of blood T cell repertoires in COVID-19 (dated by TCRdb to 2018 to 2020). The method was the immunoSEQ multiplex PCR assay. TCRdb re-hosts the immuneACCESS table, in-frame sequences only. Its copies lack some clones; in the studies checked, an unresolved V gene accounts for under half of them, and the cause for the rest is not known. Within this sample are about 170,000 clones, with almost 85% of them counted one time only. The top ten clonotypes cover more than 7.5% of the sample. The sample taken for sequencing was peripheral blood. The source is a man in his forties who had recovered from COVID-19.

This rearrangement joins TRBV7-2 to TRBJ2-7, with D tentatively TRBD2 (7 bases). Trimming pared 6 bases from V and 0 bases from J, leaving 12 bases between. The CDR3 has 14 residues. Germline lookup yields CDR1 SGHTA and CDR2 FQGNSA. This chain's CDR3 is CASSEGGISYEQYF. The CDR3 DNA reads as TGTGCCAGCAGTGAGGGGGGGATCTCCTACGAGCAGTACTTC. Variable domain in full (rest from reference TRBV7-2 and TRBJ2-7): GAGVSQSPSNKVTEKGKDVELRCDPISGHTALYWYRQSLGQGLEFLIYFQGNSAPDKSGLPSDRFSAERTGGSVSTLTIQRTQQEDSAVYLCASSEGGISYEQYFGPGTRLTVT.

The chain carries TRBV11-3 and TRBJ1-2; the match to TRBD1 covers 9 bases. Germline values: CDR1 SGHNT, CDR2 YENEEA. CDR3 length: 14 amino acids. Trimming at V came to 5 bases and at J to 8 bases, leaving 9 bases not matched to a gene. Written as DNA, the CDR3 is TGTGCCAGCAGCGGAAGGGACAGGGTGGGCGGCTACACCTTC. The encoded protein is CASSGRDRVGGYTF.

J is TRBJ2-5 and V is TRBV13, with 7 bases identical to TRBD2. From germline, CDR1 is PRHDT and CDR2 FYEKMQ (reference sequence). The CDR3 sequence is 16 residues long. J lost 2 bases, V lost 4 bases, and 10 bases had no gene match. The CDR3 coding sequence is TGTGCCAGCAGCTCTCGTAGGGGAGGGTCTCAAGAGACCCAGTACTTC. Translating it yields CASSSRRGGSQETQYF.

The V and J genes are TRBV19 and TRBJ2-7; 14 positions agree with TRBD2. Germline V gene lookup returns CDR1 LNHDA and CDR2 SQIVND (reference sequence). The CDR3 is 19 amino acids. With V trimmed by 4 bases and J by 1 base, 12 bases remained unmatched. The CDR3 spells CASSSKRRLAGGESYEQYF. CDR3 coding DNA: TGTGCCAGTAGTAGCAAAAGGAGACTAGCGGGGGGGGAATCCTACGAGCAGTACTTC.

The chain employs TRBV7-9 and TRBJ1-6; D unresolved. Per the germline V gene, CDR1 is SEHNR and CDR2 is FQNEAQ (reference sequence). Trimming left V 1 base short and J 7 bases short, with 8 bases between. The CDR3 runs to 14 residues. This CDR3 reads CASSLGQINSPLHF. In DNA form, the CDR3 reads TGTGCCAGCAGCTTAGGGCAAATCAATTCACCCCTCCACTTT.

V gene TRBV10-3 combines with J gene TRBJ1-2; D remains ambiguous. This CDR3 spans 13 amino acids. Germline V gives CDR1 ENHRY, CDR2 SYGVKD. V lost 5 bases, J lost 3 bases, and 10 bases lay in between. CDR3 sequence: CAISRGGDYGYTF. The CDR3 DNA is TGTGCCATCAGTCGAGGTGGAGACTATGGCTACACCTTC.

With respect to this clone: The same CDR3 is also encoded by other DNA sequences in this sample. The gene calls are TRBV4-3 and TRBJ2-6, with D tentatively TRBD1 (5 bases). Germline V gene sequence: CDR1 LGHNA, CDR2 YSLEER. CDR3 length equals 16 residues. The V end lost 0 bases, the J end lost 0 bases, and 6 bases lay between the germline ends. In nucleotides, the CDR3 is TGCGCCAGCAGCCAAGATAGGGGCTCTGGGGCCAACGTCCTGACTTTC. This sequence encodes CASSQDRGSGANVLTF.

This clone was observed a single time. This chain uses TRBV5-4 with TRBJ2-7; tentative D call: TRBD2 (6 bases). The CDR3 runs to 14 residues. Germline-derived CDR1 and CDR2 are SGHNT and YYREEE (reference sequence). Between the trimmed V and J ends, which lost 0 bases and 3 bases, there was a span of 10 bases. Written as DNA, the CDR3 is TGTGCCAGCAGCTTGGTTCCTAGCGACTACGAGCAGTACTTC. It codes for CASSLVPSDYEQYF.

J is TRBJ2-2 and V is TRBV24-1; D is perhaps TRBD2 (5 bases). The CDR3 is made up of 13 amino acids. The germline gives CDR1 KGHDR, CDR2 SFDVKD. Trimming took off 8 bases at V and 8 bases at J, with 14 bases between the two ends. In DNA, the CDR3 is TGTGCCACCACACGGGGTCCTCCTGGGGAGCTGTTTTTT. Translated: CATTRGPPGELFF.

The chain employs TRBV15 and TRBJ2-5; the D gene is possibly TRBD1 (5 bases). Trimming took off 3 bases at V and 5 bases at J, with 7 bases between the two ends. This CDR3 has 12 amino acids. From germline, CDR1 is LNHNV and CDR2 YYDKDF (reference sequence). CDR3 in DNA: TGTGCCACCAGCAGGACAGACGAGACCCAGTACTTC. It yields the protein CATSRTDETQYF.

This clone has more than one count but fewer than ten. The chain carries TRBV20-1 and TRBJ1-2, with a weak D call TRBD1 (6 bases). Germline values: CDR1 DFQATT, CDR2 SNEGSKA (reference sequence). The CDR3 extends over 11 amino acids. Trimming stripped 5 bases from V and 7 bases from J, with 11 bases between. The CDR3 is CSAGQGIGYTF. CDR3 DNA: TGCAGTGCTGGTCAGGGGATTGGCTACACCTTC.

The V and J genes are TRBV19 and TRBJ1-3, with 7 bases matching TRBD1. With V trimmed by 8 bases and J by 7 bases, 8 bases remained unmatched. CDR3 length: 13 amino acids. CDR1 is LNHDA, CDR2 SQIVND, per germline (reference sequence). CDR3 region: CASSRTGLNTIYF. The CDR3 DNA reads TGTGCCAGTTCCCGGACAGGCCTGAACACCATATATTTT.

The rearrangement joins TRBV27 to TRBJ2-7; TRBD2 is a possible D gene (6 bases). Germline lookup yields CDR1 MNHEY and CDR2 SMNVEV (reference sequence). This CDR3 has 12 residues. The germline V and J ends were trimmed by 5 bases and 5 bases, with 10 bases remaining between them. CDR3 DNA sequence: TGTGCCAGCAGTCAGGGACTGGACGAGCAGTACTTC. This codes for CASSQGLDEQYF.

This rearrangement joins TRBV5-1 to TRBJ2-5; 8 nucleotides match TRBD1. V dropped 4 bases and J dropped 5; count of bases not matched to a gene: 13. The CDR3 has 16 residues. CDR1 and CDR2 (germline): SGHRS, YFSETQ. CDR3 residues: CASSEGGQGPGETQYF. CDR3 DNA: TGCGCCAGCAGCGAAGGTGGACAGGGACCGGGTGAGACCCAGTACTTC.

This chain links TRBV4-1 with TRBJ1-2, with D possibly matching TRBD1 (6 bases). With 0 bases removed from V and 5 bases from J, the gap between germline ends came to 16 bases. Germline loops: CDR1 MGHRA, CDR2 YSYEKL. The CDR3 has 16 amino acids. The CDR3 nucleotides read TGCGCCAGCAGCCAAGATGGGGGGGGCGGAAAATATGGCTACACCTTC. Translating gives CASSQDGGGGKYGYTF.

The V and J genes are TRBV28 and TRBJ2-1, with TRBD2 matching 7 bases. The CDR3 has 15 residues. The J segment lost 5 bases and the V segment lost 5 bases, leaving 9 bases of the junction unmatched. Germline V gives CDR1 MDHEN, CDR2 SYDVKM. As DNA, the CDR3 is TGTGCCAGCAGTCAGACTAGCCGTCAGGACAATGAGCAGTTCTTC. It translates to CASSQTSRQDNEQFF. Variable domain in full (rest from reference TRBV28 and TRBJ2-1): DVKVTQSSRYLVKRTGEKVFLECVQDMDHENMFWYRQDPGLGLRLIYFSYDVKMKEKGDIPEGYSVSREKKERFSLILESASTNQTSMYLCASSQTSRQDNEQFFGPGTRLTVL.

This clone was detected once. The genes are TRBV7-8 and TRBJ2-2; 12 nucleotides agree with TRBD2. This CDR3 region has 16 residues. The trim removed 3 bases at V and 5 bases at J, leaving 4 bases unmatched. Germline V gene data show CDR1 as SGHVS and CDR2 as FQNEAQ. CDR3 protein: CASSFSGTSGTGELFF. CDR3 bases: TGTGCCAGCAGCTTCTCCGGGACTAGCGGGACCGGGGAGCTGTTTTTT.

The chain has TRBV6-6 and TRBJ2-7; 10 bases fit TRBD2. Germline CDR1 reads MNHNY; CDR2 reads SVGAGI (reference sequence). The ends lost 5 bases at V and 11 bases at J; junction bases unmatched: 9. The CDR3 extends over 13 amino acids. CDR3 DNA: TGTGCCAGCAGTGCCTCTAGCGGGGGAAGGAAGTACTTC. This encodes CASSASSGGRKYF.

The chain is built from TRBV5-4 and TRBJ1-1; D might be TRBD1 (5 bases). V was pared by 4 bases and J by 4 bases, with 14 bases between. CDR3 length: 14 amino acids. The germline V gene has CDR1 SGHNT and CDR2 YYREEE (reference sequence). This chain's CDR3 is CASSAIGGGTEAFF. CDR3 coding DNA: TGTGCCAGCAGCGCTATCGGGGGGGGCACTGAAGCTTTCTTT. Based on the CDR3 plus reference TRBV5-4 and TRBJ1-1, the full variable domain is ETGVTQSPTHLIKTRGQQVTLRCSSQSGHNTVSWYQQALGQGPQFIFQYYREEENGRGNFPPRFSGLQFPNYSSELNVNALELDDSALYLCASSAIGGGTEAFFGQGTRLTVV.